The table lists the clone carrying this T cell receptor beta chain with a count of one. What it binds is unknown. Combined were second doses at about 4 or about 12 weeks. The data originate from a study of T cell responses to AZD1222 COVID-19 vaccine. Profiled with immunoSEQ multiplex PCR; TCRdb holds only in-frame clones, not every one. The sample consists of around 99,000 clones, approximately 90% of them appearing once. Whole-study findings and limits: No day 14 peak samples; only post-peak repertoires were characterized. Spike-specific TCR breadth and depth were elevated following two AZD1222 doses. Vaccine-associated CD4 TCRs spanned spike, dominant at 160-218 and 743-854.

Trimming removed 4 bases at V and 1 base at J, with 14 bases between. The CDR3 is 15 residues long. Per germline, CDR1 SGHRS and CDR2 YFSETQ. The specimen was peripheral blood, collected 28 days after the second AZD1222 dose. The V call is TRBV5-1, the J call TRBJ1-1, with D possibly matching TRBD1 (5 bases). This TCR was sampled from an adult who received the AZD1222 COVID-19 vaccine. CDR3 protein: CASSPRAGRNTEAFF. The CDR3 DNA is TGCGCCAGCAGCCCCCGGGCAGGGCGGAACACTGAAGCTTTCTTT. Looking up the rest from reference TRBV5-1 and TRBJ1-1 gives the full variable domain: KAGVTQTPRYLIKTRGQQVTLSCSPISGHRSVSWYQQTPGQGLQFLFEYFSETQRNKGNFPGRFSGRQFSNSRSEMNVSTLELGDSALYLCASSPRAGRNTEAFFGQGTRLTVV.